The 23 T cell receptor beta chains given below trace back to one sample, sequenced in a study of T cell repertoires in cytomegalovirus infection. Antigen specificity for these receptors is unknown. Using its own MiXCR run on the reads, TCRdb lists one record per CDR3 protein. Here the sample spans around 710,000 distinct CDR3 sequences, about 28% being singletons. Material: cultured CD8+ T cells from PBMCs, obtained from culture after CMV antigen stimulation. The source of these receptors is a human donor in good health (CMV status not recorded). Some clones in this sample may be carry-over from other donors' samples.

The table lists this clonotype with a count of one. The chain employs TRBV6-2 or TRBV6-3 and TRBJ2-1; D remains unclear. V was shortened by 7 bases and J by 3 bases, with 7 bases between the two germline ends. This CDR3 is 12 amino acids long. In germline, CDR1 is MNHEY, CDR2 SVGEGT. CDR3 loop: CASIGGYNEQFF. DNA for the CDR3: TGTGCCAGCATAGGCGGCTACAATGAGCAGTTCTTC.

This clonotype came up a few times. J is TRBJ2-7 and V is TRBV12-3 or TRBV12-4, with D perhaps TRBD2 (5 bases). The CDR3 is 14 residues long. Trimming stripped 2 bases from V and 4 bases from J, with 12 bases between. The CDR3 nucleotides read TGTGCCAGCAGTTTATTAGCGCCGGCATACGAGCAGTACTTC. Encoded protein: CASSLLAPAYEQYF.

This sequence joins TRBV10-1 and TRBJ2-5; 8 bases agree with TRBD1. V shed 2 bases and J 14 bases; nucleotides not matched to a gene: 7. The CDR3 extends over 12 amino acids. Germline V gene data show CDR1 as WNHNN and CDR2 as SYGVQD (reference sequence). Written as DNA, the CDR3 is TGCGCCAGCAGTGAGCCGGGACAGGAGCTTTACTTC. Translated, it gives CASSEPGQELYF.

The rearrangement uses TRBV19 and TRBJ1-1, with a weak D call TRBD1 (5 bases). The V and J ends lost 2 bases and 6 bases respectively, with 10 bases between them. The CDR3 spans 13 residues. Looked up from germline, CDR1 is LNHDA and CDR2 is SQIVND (reference sequence). The CDR3 coding sequence is TGTGCCAGTAGTATAAAGGGGTTCTCTGAAGCTTTCTTT. Amino acids: CASSIKGFSEAFF.

This clonotype appeared many times. The V gene is TRBV7-9, the J gene TRBJ1-1; the D is unclear. The germline V gene encodes CDR1 SEHNR and CDR2 FQNEAQ (reference sequence). V was shortened by 5 bases and J by 3 bases, with 7 bases between the two germline ends. CDR3 length: 12 residues. The CDR3 reads CASSATDTEAFF. For the CDR3, the DNA is TGTGCCAGCAGCGCCACCGACACTGAAGCTTTCTTT.

Written as DNA, the CDR3 is TGTGCCATCCGAAACGTTGAGGGACGCGTACATGGCTACACCTTC. Its protein is CAIRNVEGRVHGYTF. The rearrangement uses TRBV10-3 and TRBJ1-2, with a tentative D call TRBD1 (5 bases). The CDR3 has 15 amino acids. Trimming took 8 bases from V and 6 from J, leaving 22 bases between them. The germline V gene has CDR1 ENHRY and CDR2 SYGVKD.

The V gene is TRBV4-1, the J gene TRBJ1-4, with D unresolved. The CDR3 sequence is 15 residues long. The germline V and J ends were trimmed by 2 bases and 2 bases, with 9 bases remaining between them. The germline V gene encodes CDR1 MGHRA and CDR2 YSYEKL. In nucleotides, the CDR3 is TGCGCCAGCAGCCAATACAGTGAGACTAATGAAAAACTGTTTTTT. Protein sequence: CASSQYSETNEKLFF.

This clonotype was detected a few times. This sequence joins TRBV15 and TRBJ1-2; D is possibly TRBD1 (6 bases). This CDR3 region has 14 residues. The V gene lost 3 bases and the J gene lost 4 bases, with 12 bases spanning the gap. The germline V gene has CDR1 LNHNV and CDR2 YYDKDF (reference sequence). CDR3 nucleotide sequence: TGTGCCACCAGCAGTTCAGACAGGTTCTATGGCTACACCTTC. Protein sequence: CATSSSDRFYGYTF.

This clonotype was observed at least ten times. The CDR3 nucleotides are TGTGCCAGCAGCAAGAGGGCAGGGATCTATGGGAATCAGCCCCAGCATTTT. This sequence encodes CASSKRAGIYGNQPQHF. The rearrangement joins TRBV7-6 to TRBJ1-5; a possible D gene is TRBD1 (5 bases). V lost 5 bases and J lost 4, with 21 bases in between. The length of the CDR3 is 17 residues. Germline loops: CDR1 SGHVS, CDR2 FNYEAQ.

In its sample, this clonotype was seen a few times. The chain combines TRBV7-9 with TRBJ2-1; TRBD2 aligns across 7 bases. This CDR3 is 17 amino acids long. Germline values: CDR1 SEHNR, CDR2 FQNEAQ (reference sequence). The J segment lost 0 bases and the V segment lost 1 base, leaving 6 bases of the junction unmatched. CDR3 DNA sequence: TGTGCCAGCAGCTTAGGCGGGGGAGTCAGCTCCTACAATGAGCAGTTCTTC. It is translated as CASSLGGGVSSYNEQFF.

V is TRBV27 and J is TRBJ2-7; 10 bases fit TRBD2. CDR1 is MNHEY, CDR2 SMNVEV, per germline (reference sequence). The CDR3 covers 15 residues. Trimming cost V 2 bases and J 3 bases; bases outside gene matches: 4. The CDR3: CASSLVAGGLYEQYV. In DNA, the CDR3 is TGTGCCAGCAGTTTAGTAGCGGGGGGCCTCTACGAGCAGTACGTC.

V is TRBV7-2 and J is TRBJ1-2; D is possibly TRBD1 (5 bases). With 1 base removed from V and 6 bases from J, the gap between germline ends came to 15 bases. Germline loops: CDR1 SGHTA, CDR2 FQGNSA. The length of the CDR3 is 15 residues. The CDR3 here is CASSLDWDLMDGYTF. The CDR3 DNA is TGTGCCAGCAGCTTAGACTGGGACCTCATGGATGGCTACACCTTC. The complete variable domain, with remaining parts taken from reference TRBV7-2 and TRBJ1-2, reads GAGVSQSPSNKVTEKGKDVELRCDPISGHTALYWYRQSLGQGLEFLIYFQGNSAPDKSGLPSDRFSAERTGGSVSTLTIQRTQQEDSAVYLCASSLDWDLMDGYTFGSGTRLTVV.

This chain links TRBV2 with TRBJ1-2; no firm D call. CDR3 length equals 14 residues. V dropped 9 bases and J dropped 6 bases, with 20 bases sitting between them. Germline V CDR1 and CDR2: SNHLY, FYNNEI. CDR3 region: CASNRPEGLDGYTF. The DNA of the CDR3 is TGTGCCAGTAACCGCCCGGAAGGACTGGATGGCTACACCTTC.

The chain is built from TRBV6-1 and TRBJ1-5; D might be TRBD1 (5 bases). Germline V CDR1 and CDR2: MNHNS, SASEGT. The CDR3 runs to 15 residues. V was trimmed by 7 bases and J by 2 bases, leaving 15 bases between them. The CDR3 DNA follows: TGTGCCAGCACCAACTGGGGAGGGGGCAATCAGCCCCAGCATTTT. This gives the protein CASTNWGGGNQPQHF.

The rearrangement joins TRBV12-3 or TRBV12-4 to TRBJ2-2; a weak D match, TRBD1 (6 bases). CDR3 length: 14 residues. Trimming took 5 bases from V and 6 from J, leaving 13 bases between them. CDR3 sequence (DNA): TGTGCCAGCAGTCCCTTCAGGGGATCCGGGGAGCTGTTTTTT. Translation gives CASSPFRGSGELFF.

A few counts support this clonotype. V is TRBV20-1 and J is TRBJ2-7; 7 nucleotides line up with TRBD2. This CDR3 comprises 15 residues. Trimming cost V 6 bases and J 3 bases; bases outside gene matches: 14. Germline V gives CDR1 DFQATT, CDR2 SNEGSKA (reference sequence). CDR3 nucleotide sequence: TGCAGTGCCCTCGGCCGGGGAGGGAGGAACTACGAGCAGTACTTC. Its protein product is CSALGRGGRNYEQYF.

For the CDR3, the DNA is TGTGCCAGCAGCCCGGCGGGTTTCTACAATGAGCAGTTCTTC. Its protein product is CASSPAGFYNEQFF. This chain uses TRBV5-6 with TRBJ2-1, with D maybe TRBD2 (5 bases). The CDR3 runs 14 residues. V was cut by 4 bases and J by 3 bases, with 11 bases left in between. Looked up from germline, CDR1 is SGHDT and CDR2 is YYEEEE.

This clonotype was seen only a few times. The V gene is TRBV6-5, the J gene TRBJ1-6; unclear D gene. CDR3 length: 14 amino acids. V lost 5 bases, J lost 8 bases, and 13 bases lay in between. Germline V CDR1 and CDR2: MNHEY, SVGAGI. As DNA, the CDR3 is TGTGCCAGCAGTAATTCGGGGTGGGATTCACCCCTCCACTTT. Translation: CASSNSGWDSPLHF.

The J gene is TRBJ2-3, the V gene TRBV19, with 8 positions matching TRBD1. Looked up from germline, CDR1 is LNHDA and CDR2 is SQIVND (reference sequence). V dropped 5 bases and J dropped 1; count of bases not matched to a gene: 23. The CDR3 consists of 21 residues. This chain's CDR3 is CASSLEPPDRELLPGTDTQYF. CDR3 in DNA: TGTGCCAGTAGTCTCGAGCCGCCGGACAGGGAGCTTCTCCCCGGCACAGATACGCAGTATTTT. Full variable domain (outside the CDR3, taken from reference TRBV19 and TRBJ2-3): DGGITQSPKYLFRKEGQNVTLSCEQNLNHDAMYWYRQDPGQGLRLIYYSQIVNDFQKGDIAEGYSVSREKKESFPLTVTSAQKNPTAFYLCASSLEPPDRELLPGTDTQYFGPGTRLTVL.

The chain carries TRBV7-3 and TRBJ1-2; tentatively, D is TRBD1 (5 bases). There are 15 residues in the CDR3. In germline, CDR1 is SGHTA, CDR2 FQGTGA. The ends were cut back, 5 bases at V and 7 bases at J, with 20 bases in the middle. Here the CDR3 DNA reads TGTGCCAGCAGCCTGAGGGACCTCAAGGGGAGTGGCTACACCTTC. It translates to CASSLRDLKGSGYTF.

This chain joins TRBV7-9 and TRBJ2-1; D is ambiguous. The germline V gene has CDR1 SEHNR and CDR2 FQNEAQ (reference sequence). The CDR3 runs 16 residues. V lost 1 base and J lost 8, with 18 bases in between. The CDR3 DNA follows: TGTGCCAGCAGCTTAGGAACATCTATTGTAGAATATGAGCAGTTCTTC. It specifies CASSLGTSIVEYEQFF. Combining the CDR3 with reference TRBV7-9 and TRBJ2-1 gives the whole variable domain DTGVSQNPRHKITKRGQNVTFRCDPISEHNRLYWYRQTLGQGPEFLTYFQNEAQLEKSRLLSDRFSAERPKGSFSTLEIQRTEQGDSAMYLCASSLGTSIVEYEQFFGPGTRLTVL.

This clonotype was counted a few times. The chain has TRBV12-3 or TRBV12-4 and TRBJ1-1; a possible D gene is TRBD1 (5 bases). Trimming left V 6 bases short and J 0 bases short, with 14 bases between. CDR3 size: 15 residues. CDR3 in amino acids: CASRERGALNTEAFF. As DNA, the CDR3 is TGTGCCAGCAGGGAAAGAGGGGCATTGAACACTGAAGCTTTCTTT.

The chain uses TRBV6-6 and TRBJ1-2; D not resolved. The CDR3 has 11 residues. Germline V CDR1 and CDR2: MNHNY, SVGAGI (reference sequence). Trimming took off 6 bases at V and 5 bases at J, with 7 bases between the two ends. DNA for the CDR3: TGTGCCAGCAGGGTCCCATATGGCTACACCTTC. It specifies CASRVPYGYTF.